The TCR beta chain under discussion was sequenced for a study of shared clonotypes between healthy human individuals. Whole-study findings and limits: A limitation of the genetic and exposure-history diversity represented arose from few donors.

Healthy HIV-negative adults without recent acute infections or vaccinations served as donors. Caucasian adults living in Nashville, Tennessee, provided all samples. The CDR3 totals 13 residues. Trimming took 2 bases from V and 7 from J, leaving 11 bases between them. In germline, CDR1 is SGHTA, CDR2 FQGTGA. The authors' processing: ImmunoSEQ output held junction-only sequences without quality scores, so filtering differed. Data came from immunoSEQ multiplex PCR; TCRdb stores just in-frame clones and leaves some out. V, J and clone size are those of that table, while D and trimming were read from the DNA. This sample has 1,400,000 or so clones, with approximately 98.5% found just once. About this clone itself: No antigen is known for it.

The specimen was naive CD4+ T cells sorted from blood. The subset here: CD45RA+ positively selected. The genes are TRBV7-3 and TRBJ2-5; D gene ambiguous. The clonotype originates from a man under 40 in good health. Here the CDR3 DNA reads TGTGCCAGCAGCTTATCGGACGTCTCGACCCAGTACTTC. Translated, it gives CASSLSDVSTQYF.